The 15 T cell receptor beta chains given below trace back to one sample, sequenced in a study of molecular identifiers for immune sequencing clone quantification. MiXCR, run by TCRdb on the PCR reads, gives a single entry per CDR3 protein. The data show just over 95,000 distinct CDR3 sequences, 24% seen once. Material: naive CD8+ T cells from blood, with Jurkat cell RNA spiked in. The sample's subset: FACS-sorted CD8+CD4-CCR7+CD45RA+ naive T cells. These receptors all come from a human donor in good health. Some libraries in this study had Jurkat cell RNA spiked in.

About this clonotype itself: This may stem from a read error, because a much larger clone lies one nucleotide away. This chain connects TRBV28 to TRBJ2-1; D uncertain. The CDR3 is 15 residues long. Germline loops: CDR1 MDHEN, CDR2 SYDVKM. DNA for the CDR3: TGTGCCAGCAGTTGGTTGGCCGGCTCCCACAATGAGCAGTTCTTC. Protein: CASSWLAGSHNEQFF.

This clonotype was observed many times. The rearrangement joins TRBV19 to TRBJ2-7; 8 bases line up with TRBD1. The ends lost 6 bases at V and 1 base at J; junction bases unmatched: 5. CDR3 length: 14 amino acids. From germline, CDR1 is LNHDA and CDR2 SQIVND (reference sequence). The CDR3 loop reads CASRDWTGSYEQYF. The CDR3 nucleotides are TGTGCCAGTAGGGACTGGACAGGGTCCTACGAGCAGTACTTC. The whole variable domain, filled in from reference TRBV19 and TRBJ2-7, reads DGGITQSPKYLFRKEGQNVTLSCEQNLNHDAMYWYRQDPGQGLRLIYYSQIVNDFQKGDIAEGYSVSREKKESFPLTVTSAQKNPTAFYLCASRDWTGSYEQYFGPGTRLTVT.

On this clonotype: Being one base from a much bigger clone, this may be a read error. The chain employs TRBV6-2 or TRBV6-3 and TRBJ2-2, with D hard to call. CDR3 length equals 12 residues. The germline V gene encodes CDR1 MNHEY and CDR2 SVGEGT. The V and J ends lost 2 bases and 4 bases respectively, with 2 bases between them. CDR3 sequence (DNA): TGTGCCAGCAGTTACGCCACCGGGGAGCTGTTTTTT. The encoded protein is CASSYATGELFF.

In this sample, this clonotype turned up many times. The gene calls are TRBV7-2 and TRBJ2-5; perhaps TRBD2 as D (5 bases). CDR1 and CDR2 from the germline V gene are SGHTA and FQGNSA. The length of the CDR3 is 15 residues. With 1 base removed from V and 3 bases from J, the gap between germline ends came to 12 bases. The CDR3, as DNA: TGTGCCAGCAGCTTAGTAGCGACCTATGAAGAGACCCAGTACTTC. Its translation: CASSLVATYEETQYF.

This clonotype was picked up a small number of times. The V and J genes are TRBV30 and TRBJ2-1; the match to TRBD1 covers 10 bases. Germline CDR1 and CDR2: GTSNPN and SVGIG (reference sequence). The V segment lost 1 base and the J segment 8 bases; nucleotides outside the gene matches: 5. This CDR3 is built from 14 residues. The chain's CDR3 is CAWSGGQGVDEQFF. The CDR3 coding sequence is TGTGCCTGGAGTGGCGGACAGGGGGTCGATGAGCAGTTCTTC. The whole variable domain, remainder taken from reference TRBV30 and TRBJ2-1, is SQTIHQWPATLVQPVGSPLSLECTVEGTSNPNLYWYRQAAGRGLQLLFYSVGIGQISSEVPQNLSASRPQDRQFILSSKKLLLSDSGFYLCAWSGGQGVDEQFFGPGTRLTVL.

Comment on this clonotype: This CDR3 is missing its conserved last phenylalanine or tryptophan, likely due to a read error. Because the CDR3's place on the DNA is in doubt, the DNA is left out and the CDR3 is given as listed by TCRdb. This rearrangement joins TRBV9 to TRBJ1-2; TRBD1, the table's D call, lacks a check against the DNA. The CDR3 extends over 13 residues, inclusive of both ends. Germline V gives CDR1 SGDLS, CDR2 YYNGEE. The CDR3 loop reads CASSEYTGTGWDV.

This clonotype was found many times. The chain recombines TRBV27 with TRBJ2-3; TRBD2 agrees at 10 bases. The V and J ends lost 3 bases and 3 bases, in that order; junction bases with no gene match: 6. Germline-derived CDR1 and CDR2 are MNHEY and SMNVEV (reference sequence). The CDR3 is 16 residues long. CDR3 coding DNA: TGTGCCAGCAGTTTCCTTAGCGGGAGGTCGACAGATACGCAGTATTTT. Its translation: CASSFLSGRSTDTQYF.

This clonotype was seen ten or more times. The rearrangement links TRBV6-2 or TRBV6-3 to TRBJ2-3, with TRBD1 identical over 9 bases. Germline CDR1 is MNHEY and CDR2 is SVGEGT. Trimming at V came to 7 bases and at J to 4 bases, leaving 9 bases not matched to a gene. The length of the CDR3 is 15 residues. The CDR3 DNA sequence: TGTGCCAGCACCAAACGGGACAGGGTGGCAGATACGCAGTATTTT. Its protein is CASTKRDRVADTQYF.

Many counts were recorded for this clonotype. This chain links TRBV27 with TRBJ2-3; D not resolved. Per the germline V gene, CDR1 is MNHEY and CDR2 is SMNVEV (reference sequence). This CDR3 comprises 13 residues. V lost 6 bases to trimming and J lost 2 bases, with 9 bases between them. For the CDR3, the DNA is TGTGCCAGCAGCCGAAGTCTCACAGATACGCAGTATTTT. Translating gives CASSRSLTDTQYF.

Comment on this clonotype: A read error may explain this, as a much larger clone is one base away. The V gene is TRBV28, the J gene TRBJ1-1, with 7 positions matching TRBD1. The CDR3 runs 14 residues. The ends lost 8 bases at V and 4 bases at J; junction bases unmatched: 10. Germline lookup yields CDR1 MDHEN and CDR2 SYDVKM. DNA for the CDR3: TGTGCCAGCGTTTGGGACAGATTGAGCACTGAAGCTTTCTTT. Its translation is CASVWDRLSTEAFF.

There are many counts of this clonotype. The V gene is TRBV7-4, the J gene TRBJ2-4; TRBD1 matches 9 bases. The germline V gene has CDR1 SGHVT and CDR2 SQSDAQ. Unmatched junction bases numbered 20, after V lost 7 bases and J lost 1 base. CDR3 length equals 20 residues. CDR3 loop: CASTRGLGTGRSEAKNIQYF. The CDR3 nucleotides read TGTGCCAGCACCCGAGGTCTCGGGACAGGGAGATCGGAGGCCAAAAACATTCAGTACTTC.

To note about this clonotype: A much larger clonotype is one base distant, so this may be a read error. The CDR3 end shows no conserved phenylalanine or tryptophan, and so a read error is likely. V is TRBV3-1 and J is TRBJ1-1; TRBD1 might be the D (6 bases). CDR1 and CDR2 from the germline V gene are LGHDT and YNNKEL (reference sequence). The V end was cut by 5 bases, the J end by 3 bases, with 13 bases between. The CDR3 sequence is 14 residues long. The CDR3 region has the DNA TGTGCCAGCAGCTACGGGACACCCGACACTGAAGCTTTCCTT. Translating gives CASSYGTPDTEAFL.

This clonotype has at least ten counts. This rearrangement joins TRBV19 to TRBJ2-3; D may be TRBD2 (6 bases). Trimming left V 7 bases short and J 4 bases short, with 15 bases between. CDR1 and CDR2 (germline): LNHDA, SQIVND (reference sequence). The CDR3 totals 14 residues. The CDR3 region is CASTHNGDSDTQYF. The CDR3 bases are TGTGCCAGTACCCATAACGGGGACTCAGATACGCAGTATTTT.

A note on this clonotype: This may stem from a read error, because a much larger clone lies one nucleotide away. The CDR3 spells CASSDRHFATTDTQYF. CDR3 bases: TGTGCCAGCTCAGACCGGCACTTCGCCACCACAGATACGCAGTATTTT. J is TRBJ2-3 and V is TRBV18; D is unclear. The V and J ends lost 5 bases and 2 bases respectively, with 17 bases between them. This CDR3 region has 16 residues. Germline loops: CDR1 KGHSH, CDR2 LQKENI.

The chain couples TRBV11-2 to TRBJ2-1; TRBD2 aligns across 10 bases. This CDR3 has 17 residues. Germline V gives CDR1 SGHAT, CDR2 FQNNGV. V was clipped by 1 base and J by 9 bases; unmatched bases: 12. Written as DNA, the CDR3 is TGTGCCAGCAGCTTAGTGGATCCAGCGGGGGGGCTGAGTGAGCAGTTCTTC. The encoded protein is CASSLVDPAGGLSEQFF.